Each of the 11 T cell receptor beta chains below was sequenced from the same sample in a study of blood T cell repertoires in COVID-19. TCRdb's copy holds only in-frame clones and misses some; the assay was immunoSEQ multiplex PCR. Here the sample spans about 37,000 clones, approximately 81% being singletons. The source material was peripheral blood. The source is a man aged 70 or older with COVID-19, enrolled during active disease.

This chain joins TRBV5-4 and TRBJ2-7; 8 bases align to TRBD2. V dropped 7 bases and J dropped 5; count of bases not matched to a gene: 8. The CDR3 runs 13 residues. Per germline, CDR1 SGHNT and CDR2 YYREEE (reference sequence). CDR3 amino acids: CASGWTSIDEQYF. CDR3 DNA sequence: TGTGCCAGCGGCTGGACTAGCATCGACGAGCAGTACTTC. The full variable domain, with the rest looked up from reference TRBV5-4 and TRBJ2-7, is ETGVTQSPTHLIKTRGQQVTLRCSSQSGHNTVSWYQQALGQGPQFIFQYYREEENGRGNFPPRFSGLQFPNYSSELNVNALELDDSALYLCASGWTSIDEQYFGPGTRLTVT.

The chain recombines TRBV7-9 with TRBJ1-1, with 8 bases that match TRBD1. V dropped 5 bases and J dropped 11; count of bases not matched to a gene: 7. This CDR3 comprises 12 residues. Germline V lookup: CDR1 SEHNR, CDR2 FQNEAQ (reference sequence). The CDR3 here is CASSPWDRRAFF. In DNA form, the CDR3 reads TGTGCCAGCAGCCCCTGGGACAGGAGGGCTTTCTTT.

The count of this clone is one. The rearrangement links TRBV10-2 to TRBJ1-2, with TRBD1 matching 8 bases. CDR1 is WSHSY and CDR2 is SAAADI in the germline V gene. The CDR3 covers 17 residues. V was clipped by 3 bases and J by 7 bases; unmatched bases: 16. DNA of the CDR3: TGCGCCAGCAGTGACTTCCCCGGGGAACAGGGGGGATTTGGCTACACCTTC. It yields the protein CASSDFPGEQGGFGYTF.

CDR3 in amino acids: CASSRPTGNAGNTIYF. The CDR3 nucleotides are TGCGCCAGCAGCCGACCGACAGGGAACGCTGGAAACACCATATATTTT. V is TRBV4-1 and J is TRBJ1-3, with 7 bases identical to TRBD1. From germline, CDR1 is MGHRA and CDR2 YSYEKL. The CDR3 contains 16 residues. V was clipped by 4 bases and J by 2 bases; unmatched bases: 8.

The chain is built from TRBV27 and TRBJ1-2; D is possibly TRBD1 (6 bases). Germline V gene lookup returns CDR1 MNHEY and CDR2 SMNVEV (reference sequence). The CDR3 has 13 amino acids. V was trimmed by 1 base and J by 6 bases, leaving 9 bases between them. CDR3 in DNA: TGTGCCAGCAGTTTATATCCAGGGGATGGCTACACCTTC. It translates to CASSLYPGDGYTF.

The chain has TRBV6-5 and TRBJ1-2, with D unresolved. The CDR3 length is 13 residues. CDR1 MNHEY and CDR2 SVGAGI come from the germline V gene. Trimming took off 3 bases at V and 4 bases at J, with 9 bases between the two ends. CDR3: CASSYGASYGYTF. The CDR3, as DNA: TGTGCCAGCAGTTATGGAGCCTCCTATGGCTACACCTTC.

The CDR3 DNA reads as TGTGCCAGCAGGCGGGGGCACAGGGGGCGCCGGGAGACCCAGTACTTC. Its translation is CASRRGHRGRRETQYF. The rearrangement links TRBV6-4 to TRBJ2-5; TRBD1 agrees at 9 bases. Trimming took 6 bases from V and 5 from J; bases not matched to a gene: 13. CDR3 length: 16 residues. The germline V gene has CDR1 MRHNA and CDR2 SNTAGT.

DNA for the CDR3: TGTGCCAGCAGCCGCAGGGGGCAGCCCCAGCATTTT. Translated: CASSRRGQPQHF. The rearrangement links TRBV6-2 or TRBV6-3 to TRBJ1-5; 7 positions agree with TRBD1. This CDR3 has 12 residues. The trim removed 6 bases at V and 7 bases at J, leaving 3 bases unmatched. In germline, CDR1 is MNHEY, CDR2 SVGEGT.

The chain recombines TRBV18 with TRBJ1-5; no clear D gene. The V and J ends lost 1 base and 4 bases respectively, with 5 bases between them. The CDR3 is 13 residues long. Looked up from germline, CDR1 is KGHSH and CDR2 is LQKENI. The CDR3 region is CASSPQTNQPQHF. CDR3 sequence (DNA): TGTGCCAGCTCACCACAGACAAATCAGCCCCAGCATTTT.

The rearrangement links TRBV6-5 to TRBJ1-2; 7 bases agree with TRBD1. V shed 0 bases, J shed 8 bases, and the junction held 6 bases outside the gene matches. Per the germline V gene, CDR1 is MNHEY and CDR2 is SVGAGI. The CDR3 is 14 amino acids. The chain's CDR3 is CASSYSYRGEGYTF. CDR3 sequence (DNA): TGTGCCAGCAGTTACTCTTACAGGGGTGAAGGCTACACCTTC.

The CDR3 DNA is TGTGCCAGCTCTCTACAGGGGGCCAATTACAATGAGCAGTTCTTC. This codes for CASSLQGANYNEQFF. The chain uses TRBV18 and TRBJ2-1; the match to TRBD1 covers 9 bases. With V trimmed by 6 bases and J by 4 bases, 7 bases remained unmatched. Germline CDR1 KGHSH, CDR2 LQKENI. The length of the CDR3 is 15 residues.